In this sample, the clone carrying this T cell receptor (beta chain) turned up once. What it recognizes is unknown. The CDR3 runs to 15 residues. V was trimmed by 4 bases and J by 1 base, leaving 11 bases between them. CDR1 is SGHAT, CDR2 FQNNGV, per germline. In the CD4+ fraction, cells were divided into CD45RA+ naive and CD45RA-negative memory subsets. The repertoire was sequenced with immunoSEQ multiplex PCR; TCRdb's copy has only in-frame clones and lacks some. The sample gives approximately 2,300,000 clones, about nine tenths of which show up once; 0.3% to 0.45% is in the top ten. The data were taken from a study of shared clonotypes between healthy human individuals. Notes on the study in general: Clonotype sharing across a few donors was observed for about 5.2% of naive CD4 clonotypes.

The chain has TRBV11-2 and TRBJ2-4, with D perhaps being TRBD1 or TRBD2 (5 bases each). The sequence came from a man younger than 35 in good health. Some clones in this sample may be carry-over from other donors' samples. Sequencing was done on a sample of naive CD4+ T cells from PBMCs. Subset described: CD45RA+ positively selected. In DNA form, the CDR3 reads TGTGCCAGCAGCTCGATCCGGGACGCCAAAAACATTCAGTACTTC. This sequence encodes CASSSIRDAKNIQYF. Complete variable domain (other parts from reference TRBV11-2 and TRBJ2-4): EAGVAQSPRYKIIEKRQSVAFWCNPISGHATLYWYQQILGQGPKLLIQFQNNGVVDDSQLPKDRFSAERLKGVDSTLKIQPAKLEDSAVYLCASSSIRDAKNIQYFGAGTRLSVL.